This is a list of T cell receptor beta chains from one sample in a study of blood T cell repertoires in COVID-19. Generated by immunoSEQ multiplex PCR, the TCRdb table keeps only in-frame clones and is missing some. Found here are 200,000 or so clones, around 85% of them singletons; the top ten hold 15% to 20%. Sample: peripheral blood. The receptors were gathered from a person in their 70s with COVID-19, enrolled during active disease. CDR3s leave out the opening cysteine and the closing phenylalanine or tryptophan. Fields, in order: V gene, CDR3 protein.

V: TRBV28
CDR3: ASSPPQGFNEKLF

V: TRBV7-2
CDR3: ASSPLAGGRLGTGELF

V: TRBV5-5
CDR3: ASSWDTYEQY

V: TRBV4-1
CDR3: ASSQETRLGPEAF

V: TRBV4-3
CDR3: ASSQDPQGSYEQY

V: TRBV28
CDR3: ASSPGGRNTEAF

V: TRBV6-5
CDR3: ASSYISSGSPGELF

V: TRBV28
CDR3: ASSRTGSGYT

V: TRBV5-1
CDR3: ASSLNIHRESKNTEAF

V: TRBV9
CDR3: ASSVGLATNTGELF

V: TRBV28
CDR3: AIRDTEAF

V: TRBV28
CDR3: ASSFGRSFRETGSRGHNEQF

V: TRBV28
CDR3: ASSSMAGLAKNIQY

V: TRBV19
CDR3: ASSIDRVADTEAF

V: TRBV7-9
CDR3: ASSLPSGGDTQY

V: TRBV19
CDR3: ASSKETSNTEAF

V: TRBV7-9
CDR3: ASSLDSGGTYEQY

V: TRBV9
CDR3: ASSAEGRSEKLF

V: TRBV19
CDR3: ASSSQTGSNSPLH

V: TRBV12-3/TRBV12-4
CDR3: ASSLPPGIGQF

V: TRBV3-1/TRBV3-2
CDR3: ASSQAKGAYEQY

V: TRBV11-3
CDR3: ASSPGASTDTQY

V: TRBV9
CDR3: ASSASGAVQETQY

V: TRBV9
CDR3: ASRPGLADHNEQF

V: TRBV9
CDR3: ASTTGSGANVLT

V: TRBV5-1
CDR3: ASSLVGTTNTGELF

V: TRBV7-9
CDR3: ASSPPQGSAKETQY

V: TRBV7-2
CDR3: ATTRTGGASHHRY

V: TRBV6-5
CDR3: ASTWLPNQPQH

V: TRBV11-2
CDR3: ASSSYGTGTNTEAF

V: TRBV19
CDR3: ASSILGELF

V: TRBV5-1
CDR3: ASSLAATSSDTQY

V: TRBV5-1
CDR3: ASSPTSGLSGSGQY

V: TRBV4-1
CDR3: ASSQASGNTYEQY